Listed below are T cell receptor beta chains from one sample, sequenced in a study of T-cell memory formation after mild COVID-19. TCRdb itself ran the 5' RACE reads through MiXCR, one entry per CDR3 protein. This sample has about 110,000 distinct CDR3 sequences, with around an eighth found just once. Sequenced material: PBMCs or a T cell subset sorted from them (not recorded which). Receptors were obtained from an adult woman who had mild COVID-19 (a few samples of this study predate the infection). Cell type and time point are not known. Each CDR3 is given with its conserved first and last residue. A D gene is named only where the DNA matches it firmly. Clone size is not always given. Where it is, it says once, few, many or a class for expanded clones.

j_call | v_call | d_call | clone_size | cdr3_nt | cdr3_aa
TRBJ2-7 | TRBV20-1 | NA | few | TGCAGTGCTAGAGATCATCGGCTAGACTACGAGCAGTACTTC | CSARDHRLDYEQYF
TRBJ2-1 | TRBV7-8 | TRBD2 | many | TGTGCCAGCAGCTCCCCGGCGAGCGGGAGGGCCCGTGAGCAGTTCTTC | CASSSPASGRAREQFF
TRBJ1-1 | TRBV7-9 | NA | many | TGTGCCAGCTCGGCGGGGAACACTGAAGCTTTCTTT | CASSAGNTEAFF
TRBJ2-2 | TRBV30 | NA | NA | TGTGCCTGGAGTGTGGGGAGTTGGACCGGGGAGCTGTTTTTT | CAWSVGSWTGELFF
TRBJ1-1 | TRBV19 | TRBD1 | few | TGTGCCAGTAGTCGAGGACAGGCGAACACTGAAGCTTTCTTT | CASSRGQANTEAFF
TRBJ2-7 | TRBV27 | NA | NA | TGTGCCAGCAGTGGGACCCGCGGGTCCTACGAGCAGTACTTC | CASSGTRGSYEQYF
TRBJ1-3 | TRBV4-3 | NA | few | TGCGCCAGCAGCCAAGATTCAGGGGCACCTGGAAACACCATATATTTT | CASSQDSGAPGNTIYF
TRBJ1-1 | TRBV7-6 | NA | few | TGTGCCAGCAGCGCGGACGGGGGTGAAGCTTTCTTT | CASSADGGEAFF
TRBJ2-1 | TRBV7-2 | TRBD2 | many | TGTGCCAGCAGCATACTAGCGGGGACCTACAATGAGCAGTTCTTC | CASSILAGTYNEQFF
TRBJ2-5 | TRBV7-9 | TRBD1 | many | TGTGCCAGCACCCGGGGACCGGGGACAGGAGCCGTACAAGAGACCCAGTACTTC | CASTRGPGTGAVQETQYF
TRBJ2-7 | TRBV4-2 | TRBD1 | few | TGTGCCAGCAGCCAAGATTATAGGGACAGCCCCTACGAGCAGTACTTC | CASSQDYRDSPYEQYF
TRBJ2-1 | TRBV6-2/TRBV6-3 | NA | few | TGTGCCAGCAACACGGACTCCTACAATGAGCAGTTCTTC | CASNTDSYNEQFF
TRBJ1-1 | TRBV5-4 | NA | NA | TGTGCCAGCAGCTCCCGGGCCGTAGAGGTAGACACTGAAGCTTTCTTT | CASSSRAVEVDTEAFF
TRBJ2-1 | TRBV27 | NA | many | TGTGCCAGCAGTCCTACCCTCAACAGTAATGAGCAGTTCTTC | CASSPTLNSNEQFF
TRBJ2-7 | TRBV12-3/TRBV12-4 | TRBD2 | few | TGTGCCAGCAGTTTAGAGCGGGGCCCCTCCTACGAGCAGTACTTC | CASSLERGPSYEQYF
TRBJ2-7 | TRBV5-6 | NA | few | TGTGCCAGCAGCTTGGTTCCGGGCGACGAGCAGTACTTC | CASSLVPGDEQYF
TRBJ2-7 | TRBV9 | TRBD1 | NA | TGTGCCAGCAGCGTAGGGGGACAGGGTTCCTACGAGCAGTACTTC | CASSVGGQGSYEQYF
TRBJ1-3 | TRBV25-1 | NA | few | TGTGCCAGCAGTGCCAGGGGAAACTCTGGAAACACCATATATTTT | CASSARGNSGNTIYF
TRBJ2-7 | TRBV4-1 | TRBD2 | few | TGCGCCAGCAGCCAAGGTTCTAGCGGCTCCTACGAGCAGTACTTC | CASSQGSSGSYEQYF
TRBJ1-1 | TRBV11-3 | NA | few | TGTGCCAGCAGCCCTAGGGGGTTGCCTGAAGCTTTCTTT | CASSPRGLPEAFF
TRBJ2-5 | TRBV21-1 | NA | many | TGTGCCAGCAGCGAGTCGGCGGTGGGGACCCAGTACTTC | CASSESAVGTQYF
TRBJ2-5 | TRBV27 | TRBD2 | few | TGTGCCAGCACCACGCCGGCTAGCGGTGCTGAGACCCAGTACTTC | CASTTPASGAETQYF
TRBJ1-5 | TRBV5-1 | NA | NA | TGCGCCAGCAGCTTGTTGGGGGATCAGCCCCAGCATTTT | CASSLLGDQPQHF
TRBJ1-1 | TRBV5-1 | NA | NA | TGCGCCAGCAGCGGTCAGGACAGCCCCGGGAACACTGAAGCTTTCTTT | CASSGQDSPGNTEAFF
TRBJ2-5 | TRBV7-3 | TRBD1 | few | TGTGCCAGCAGCTTGACCGGGACAGCCGCGGAGACCCAGTACTTC | CASSLTGTAAETQYF
TRBJ2-1 | TRBV30 | TRBD2 | few | TGTGCCTGGGACGGAGCGGGAGTAAGTGAGCAGTTCTTC | CAWDGAGVSEQFF
TRBJ2-1 | TRBV4-2 | TRBD2 | NA | TGTGCCAGCAGCCAAGCAGGGACTAGCGGGAGTTACAATGAGCAGTTCTTC | CASSQAGTSGSYNEQFF
TRBJ2-5 | TRBV12-3/TRBV12-4 | TRBD2 | few | TGTGCCAGCAGCCCAGCGGGACTCCAAGAGACCCAGTACTTC | CASSPAGLQETQYF
TRBJ2-7 | TRBV30 | NA | NA | TGTGCCTGGAGTGAAAGCAGGGTGGGCTACGAGCAGTACTTC | CAWSESRVGYEQYF
TRBJ2-1 | TRBV11-2 | TRBD1 | NA | TGTGCCAGCAGCCCCTATCCGGGACAGGGTGCTAATGAGCAGTTCTTC | CASSPYPGQGANEQFF
TRBJ2-2 | TRBV6-1 | TRBD1 | few | TGTGCCAGCAGTGAGGGGACAGCGCCGAACACCGGGGAGCTGTTTTTT | CASSEGTAPNTGELFF
TRBJ2-2 | TRBV29-1 | NA | few | TGCAGCGTTAAAATTGGCGACAGGGAGCTGTTTTTT | CSVKIGDRELFF
TRBJ2-7 | TRBV7-3 | NA | NA | TGTGCCAGCAGCTTAGGGCCCCCGACAAGCAGCTCCTACGAGCAGTACTTC | CASSLGPPTSSSYEQYF
TRBJ2-2 | TRBV12-3/TRBV12-4 | NA | NA | TGTGCCAGCTTAGTTGGCACCGGGGAGCTGTTTTTT | CASLVGTGELFF
TRBJ2-1 | TRBV29-1 | TRBD2 | NA | TGCAGCGTTGATATGACTAGCGGGAGTGATAGCCACTACAATGAGCAGTTCTTC | CSVDMTSGSDSHYNEQFF
TRBJ2-7 | TRBV3-1 | NA | NA | TGTGCCAGCAGCCAAGGACTAACACCCTACGAGCAGTACTTC | CASSQGLTPYEQYF
TRBJ2-3 | TRBV7-9 | NA | NA | TGTGCCAGCAGCCCCGCGTACAGCGATACGCAGTATTTT | CASSPAYSDTQYF
TRBJ2-2 | TRBV27 | NA | many | TGTGCCAGCAGTTTCAAATCACAGGGAGCCGGGGAGCTGTTTTTT | CASSFKSQGAGELFF
TRBJ1-1 | TRBV23-1 | NA | NA | TGCGCCAGCAGTCTAATACGGACAGACGCGAACACTGAAGCTTTCTTT | CASSLIRTDANTEAFF
TRBJ2-7 | TRBV4-1 | NA | NA | TGCGCCAGCAGCCAAGGCAGTATTGACTCCTACGAGCAGTACTTC | CASSQGSIDSYEQYF
TRBJ2-1 | TRBV24-1 | TRBD2 | NA | TGTGCCACCAGTGATCGGGACTATTACTACAATGAGCAGTTCTTC | CATSDRDYYYNEQFF
TRBJ2-1 | TRBV7-9 | TRBD2 | NA | TGTGCCAGCAGCTCGCTAGCGGGGGGCCCTTACAATGAGCAGTTCTTC | CASSSLAGGPYNEQFF
TRBJ2-1 | TRBV29-1 | NA | few | TGCAGCGTTGAAGATCGTCTAGAACAGTCCTACAATGAGCAGTTCTTC | CSVEDRLEQSYNEQFF
TRBJ1-2 | TRBV6-2/TRBV6-3 | NA | NA | TGTGCCAGCAGTTACGAGCCCCTCAATGGCTACACCTTC | CASSYEPLNGYTF
TRBJ2-1 | TRBV7-9 | NA | many | TGTGCCAGCAACAGAAGGCCTCATGAGCAGTTCTTC | CASNRRPHEQFF
TRBJ2-2 | TRBV7-8 | TRBD1 | NA | TGTGCCAGCAGCTCGGGACAGACGAACACCGGGGAGCTGTTTTTT | CASSSGQTNTGELFF
TRBJ2-3 | TRBV12-3/TRBV12-4 | TRBD1 | few | TGTGCCAGCAGTGCATCAGGGGGAAATACGCAGTATTTT | CASSASGGNTQYF
TRBJ2-7 | TRBV29-1 | NA | many | TGCAGCGTCCCCTTGGGGCGGAACGAGCAGTACTTC | CSVPLGRNEQYF
TRBJ2-7 | TRBV7-8 | TRBD1 | few | TGTGCCAGCAGCCCGAACTCAGGGACAGTTTCCTACGAGCAGTACTTC | CASSPNSGTVSYEQYF
TRBJ2-4 | TRBV4-1 | NA | NA | TGCGCCAGCAGCCAAGTAACTAATGAAGACATTCAGTACTTC | CASSQVTNEDIQYF
TRBJ2-3 | TRBV11-2 | NA | NA | TGTGCCAGCAGAGCCTGGTCCCCCACAGATACGCAGTATTTT | CASRAWSPTDTQYF
TRBJ1-1 | TRBV11-2 | TRBD1 | NA | TGTGCCAGCAGCTTAGGTCCTACAGGGGGCACTGAAGCTTTCTTT | CASSLGPTGGTEAFF
TRBJ2-1 | TRBV5-1 | NA | NA | TGCGCCAGCAGCTTGGAAAGTTCAGGCCCCTACAATGAGCAGTTCTTC | CASSLESSGPYNEQFF
TRBJ2-5 | TRBV29-1 | NA | NA | TGCAGCGTCGTTGATTTCCCCCGGGGTGCTTTGGAGACCCAGTACTTC | CSVVDFPRGALETQYF
TRBJ2-7 | TRBV5-4 | NA | few | TGTGCCAGCAGCTTGGGGGGAGACACCCGATACGAGCAGTACTTC | CASSLGGDTRYEQYF
TRBJ2-1 | TRBV5-6 | NA | NA | TGTGCCAGCAGCTTGGGAACAGGCCTAGCCTACAATGAGCAGTTCTTC | CASSLGTGLAYNEQFF
TRBJ2-1 | TRBV6-1 | NA | NA | TGTGCCAGCAGTGTGGCAGGCTACAATGAGCAGTTCTTC | CASSVAGYNEQFF
TRBJ2-1 | TRBV4-3 | NA | many | TGCGCCAGCAGCCAACGACCCCGCGGGAATGAGCAGTTCTTC | CASSQRPRGNEQFF
TRBJ2-7 | TRBV20-1 | TRBD2 | few | TGCAGTGCTAGCCTACTAGCGGGGTACTCCTACGAGCAGTACTTC | CSASLLAGYSYEQYF